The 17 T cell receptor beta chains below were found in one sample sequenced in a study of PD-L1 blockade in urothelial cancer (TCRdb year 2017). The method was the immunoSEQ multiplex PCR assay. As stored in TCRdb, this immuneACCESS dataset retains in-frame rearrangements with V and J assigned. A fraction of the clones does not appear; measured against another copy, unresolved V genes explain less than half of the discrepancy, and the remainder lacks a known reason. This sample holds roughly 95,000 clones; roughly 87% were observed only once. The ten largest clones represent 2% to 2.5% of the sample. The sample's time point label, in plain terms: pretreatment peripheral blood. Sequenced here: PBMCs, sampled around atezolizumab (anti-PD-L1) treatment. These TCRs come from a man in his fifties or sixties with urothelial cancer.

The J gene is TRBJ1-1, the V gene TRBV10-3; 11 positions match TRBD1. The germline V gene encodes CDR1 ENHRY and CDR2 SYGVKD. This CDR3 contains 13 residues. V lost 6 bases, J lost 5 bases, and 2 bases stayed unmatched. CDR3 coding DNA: TGTGCCATCAGGGGACAGGGGGTGACTGAAGCTTTCTTT. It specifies CAIRGQGVTEAFF.

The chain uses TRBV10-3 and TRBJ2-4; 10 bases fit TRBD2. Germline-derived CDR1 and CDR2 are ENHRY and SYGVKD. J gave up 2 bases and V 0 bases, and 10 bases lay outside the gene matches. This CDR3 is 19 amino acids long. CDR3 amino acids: CAISESSGGAGLSKNIQYF. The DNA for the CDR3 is TGTGCCATCAGTGAGTCGAGCGGGGGGGCCGGTTTGTCCAAAAACATTCAGTACTTC.

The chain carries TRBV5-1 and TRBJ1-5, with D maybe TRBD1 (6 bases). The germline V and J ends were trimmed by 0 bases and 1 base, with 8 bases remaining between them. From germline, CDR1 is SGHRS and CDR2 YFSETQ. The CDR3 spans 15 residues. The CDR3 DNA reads TGCGCCAGCAGCTTGGACGGACAGAGCAATCAGCCCCAGCATTTT. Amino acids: CASSLDGQSNQPQHF.

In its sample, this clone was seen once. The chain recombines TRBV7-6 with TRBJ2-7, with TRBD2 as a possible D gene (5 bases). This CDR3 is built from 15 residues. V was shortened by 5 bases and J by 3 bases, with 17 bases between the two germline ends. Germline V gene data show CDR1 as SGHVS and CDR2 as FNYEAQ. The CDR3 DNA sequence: TGTGCCAGCAGCCCTTCAGACCGGAGGAACTACGAGCAGTACTTC. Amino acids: CASSPSDRRNYEQYF.

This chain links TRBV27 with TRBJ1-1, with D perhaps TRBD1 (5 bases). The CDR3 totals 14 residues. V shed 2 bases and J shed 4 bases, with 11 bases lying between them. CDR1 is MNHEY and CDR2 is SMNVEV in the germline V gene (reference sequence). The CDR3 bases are TGTGCCAGCAGTTTAGGGGGGGGTGGCACTGAAGCTTTCTTT. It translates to CASSLGGGGTEAFF.

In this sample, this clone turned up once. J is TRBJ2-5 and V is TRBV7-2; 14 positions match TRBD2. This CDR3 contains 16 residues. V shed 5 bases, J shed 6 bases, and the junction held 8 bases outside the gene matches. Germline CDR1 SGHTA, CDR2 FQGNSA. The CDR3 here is CASSASTSGGGQTQYF. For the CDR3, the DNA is TGTGCCAGCAGCGCCTCGACTAGCGGGGGGGGACAGACCCAGTACTTC. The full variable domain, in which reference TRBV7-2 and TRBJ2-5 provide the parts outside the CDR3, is GAGVSQSPSNKVTEKGKDVELRCDPISGHTALYWYRQSLGQGLEFLIYFQGNSAPDKSGLPSDRFSAERTGGSVSTLTIQRTQQEDSAVYLCASSASTSGGGQTQYFGPGTRLLVL.

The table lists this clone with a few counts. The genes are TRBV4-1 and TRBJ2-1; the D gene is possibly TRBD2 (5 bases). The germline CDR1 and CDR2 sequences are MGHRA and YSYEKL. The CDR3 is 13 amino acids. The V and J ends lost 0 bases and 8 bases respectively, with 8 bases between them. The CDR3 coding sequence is TGCGCCAGCAGCCAAGAAAGGCGGGATGAGCAGTTCTTC. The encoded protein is CASSQERRDEQFF.

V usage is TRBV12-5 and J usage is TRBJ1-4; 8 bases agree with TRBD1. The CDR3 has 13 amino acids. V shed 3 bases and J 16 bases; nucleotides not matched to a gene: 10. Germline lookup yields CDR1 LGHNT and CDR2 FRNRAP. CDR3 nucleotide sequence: TGTGCTAGTGGTTTCGCGGGGACAGGCCGAACGTTTTTT. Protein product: CASGFAGTGRTFF. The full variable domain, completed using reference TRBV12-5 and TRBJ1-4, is DARVTQTPRHKVTEMGQEVTMRCQPILGHNTVFWYRQTMMQGLELLAYFRNRAPLDDSGMPKDRFSAEMPDATLATLKIQPSEPRDSAVYFCASGFAGTGRTFFGSGTQLSVL.

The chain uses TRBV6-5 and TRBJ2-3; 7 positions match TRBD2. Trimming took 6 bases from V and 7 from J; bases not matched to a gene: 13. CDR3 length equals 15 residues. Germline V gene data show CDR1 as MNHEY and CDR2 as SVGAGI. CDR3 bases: TGTGCCAGCAGAAACGGCTGGGGGGGTCACTATACGCAGTATTTT. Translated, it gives CASRNGWGGHYTQYF.

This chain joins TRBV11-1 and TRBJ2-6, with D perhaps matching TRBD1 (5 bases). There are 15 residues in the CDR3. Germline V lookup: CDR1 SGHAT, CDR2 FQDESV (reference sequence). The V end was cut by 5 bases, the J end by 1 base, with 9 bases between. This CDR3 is CASSDTGSGANVLTF. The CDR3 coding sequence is TGTGCCAGCAGCGATACAGGATCTGGGGCCAACGTCCTGACTTTC.

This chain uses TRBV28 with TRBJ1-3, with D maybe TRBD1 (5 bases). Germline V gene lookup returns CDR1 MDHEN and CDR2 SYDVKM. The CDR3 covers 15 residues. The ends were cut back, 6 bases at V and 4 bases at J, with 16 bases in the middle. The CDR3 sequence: CASSSSGTPGNTIYF. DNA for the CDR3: TGTGCCAGCAGCTCGTCCGGGACTCCAGGAAACACCATATATTTT.

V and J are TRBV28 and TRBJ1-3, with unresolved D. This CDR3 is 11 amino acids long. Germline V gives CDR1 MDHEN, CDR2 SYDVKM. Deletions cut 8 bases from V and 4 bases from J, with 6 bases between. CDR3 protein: CASGLGNTIYF. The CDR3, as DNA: TGTGCCAGCGGACTAGGAAACACCATATATTTT.

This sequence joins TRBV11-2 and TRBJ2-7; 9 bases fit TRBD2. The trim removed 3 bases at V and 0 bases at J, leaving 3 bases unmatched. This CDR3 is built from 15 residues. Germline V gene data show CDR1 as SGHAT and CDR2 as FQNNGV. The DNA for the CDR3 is TGTGCCAGCAGCTTGGCGACTAGCGGCTCCTACGAGCAGTACTTC. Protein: CASSLATSGSYEQYF.

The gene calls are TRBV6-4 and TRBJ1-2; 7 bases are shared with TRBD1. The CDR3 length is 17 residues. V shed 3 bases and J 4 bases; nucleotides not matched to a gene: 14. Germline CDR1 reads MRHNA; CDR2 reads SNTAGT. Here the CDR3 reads CASSDPRGLVSGYGYTF. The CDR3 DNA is TGTGCCAGCAGTGATCCCAGGGGGTTGGTGTCGGGCTATGGCTACACCTTC.

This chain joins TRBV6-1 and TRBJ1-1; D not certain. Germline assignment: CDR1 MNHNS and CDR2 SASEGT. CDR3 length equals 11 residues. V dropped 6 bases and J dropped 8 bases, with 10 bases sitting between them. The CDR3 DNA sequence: TGTGCCAGCAGAGAGGGCCCGGAAGCTTTCTTT. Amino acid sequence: CASREGPEAFF.

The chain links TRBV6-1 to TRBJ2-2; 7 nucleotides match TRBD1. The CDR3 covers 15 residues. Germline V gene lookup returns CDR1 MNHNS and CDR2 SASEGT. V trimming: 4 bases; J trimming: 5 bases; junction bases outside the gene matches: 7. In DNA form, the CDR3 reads TGTGCCAGCAGTGCACAGGACAGGAGTACCGGGGAGCTGTTTTTT. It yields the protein CASSAQDRSTGELFF.

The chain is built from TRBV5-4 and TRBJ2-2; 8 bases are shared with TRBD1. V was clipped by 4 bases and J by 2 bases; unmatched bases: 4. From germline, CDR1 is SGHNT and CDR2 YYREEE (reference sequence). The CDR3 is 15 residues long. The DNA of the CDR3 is TGTGCCAGCAGCCCAGGACAGGGAAACACCGGGGAGCTGTTTTTT. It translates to CASSPGQGNTGELFF. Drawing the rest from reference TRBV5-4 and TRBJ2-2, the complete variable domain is ETGVTQSPTHLIKTRGQQVTLRCSSQSGHNTVSWYQQALGQGPQFIFQYYREEENGRGNFPPRFSGLQFPNYSSELNVNALELDDSALYLCASSPGQGNTGELFFGEGSRLTVL.